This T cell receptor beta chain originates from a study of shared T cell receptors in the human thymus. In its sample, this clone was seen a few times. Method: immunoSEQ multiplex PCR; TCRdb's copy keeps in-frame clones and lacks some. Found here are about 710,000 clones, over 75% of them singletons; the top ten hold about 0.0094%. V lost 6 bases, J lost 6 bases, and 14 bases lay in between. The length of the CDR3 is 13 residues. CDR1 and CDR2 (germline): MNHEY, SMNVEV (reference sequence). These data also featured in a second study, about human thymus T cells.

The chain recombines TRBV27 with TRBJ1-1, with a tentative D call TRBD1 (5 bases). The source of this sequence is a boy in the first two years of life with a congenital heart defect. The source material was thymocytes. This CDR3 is CASSPGRGAEAFF. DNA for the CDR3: TGTGCCAGCAGCCCCGGGCGGGGGGCTGAAGCTTTCTTT.